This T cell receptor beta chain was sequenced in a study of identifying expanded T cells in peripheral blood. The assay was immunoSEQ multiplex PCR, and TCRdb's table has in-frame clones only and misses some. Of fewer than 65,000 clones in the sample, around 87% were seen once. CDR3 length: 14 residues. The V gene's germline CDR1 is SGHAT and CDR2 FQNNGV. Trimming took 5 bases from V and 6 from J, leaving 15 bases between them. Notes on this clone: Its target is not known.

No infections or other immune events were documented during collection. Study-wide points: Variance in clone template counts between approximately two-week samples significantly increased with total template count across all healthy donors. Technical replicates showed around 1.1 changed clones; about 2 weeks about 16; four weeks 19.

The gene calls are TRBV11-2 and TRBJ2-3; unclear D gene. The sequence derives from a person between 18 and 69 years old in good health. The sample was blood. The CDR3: CASSPFMLKDTQYF. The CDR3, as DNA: TGTGCCAGCAGCCCCTTCATGTTAAAGGATACGCAGTATTTT.